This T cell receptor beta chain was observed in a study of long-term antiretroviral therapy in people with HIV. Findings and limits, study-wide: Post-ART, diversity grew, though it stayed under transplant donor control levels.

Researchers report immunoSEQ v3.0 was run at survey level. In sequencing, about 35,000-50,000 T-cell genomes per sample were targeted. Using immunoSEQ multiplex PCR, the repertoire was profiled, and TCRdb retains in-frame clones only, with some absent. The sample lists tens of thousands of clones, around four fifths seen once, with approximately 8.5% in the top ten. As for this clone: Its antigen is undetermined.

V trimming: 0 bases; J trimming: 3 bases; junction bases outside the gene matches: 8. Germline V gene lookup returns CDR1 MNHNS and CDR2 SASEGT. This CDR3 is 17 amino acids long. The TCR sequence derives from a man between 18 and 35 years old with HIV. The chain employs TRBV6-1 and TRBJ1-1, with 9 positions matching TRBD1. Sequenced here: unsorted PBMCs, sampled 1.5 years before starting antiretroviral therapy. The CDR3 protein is CASSEADRGYLDTEAFF. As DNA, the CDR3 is TGTGCCAGCAGTGAAGCGGACAGGGGATATTTGGACACTGAAGCTTTCTTT.